This T cell receptor beta chain is drawn from a study of tumor-infiltrating lymphocytes in primary liver carcinoma (TCRdb year 2017). Turning to the overall study: A few patients with histopathologically diagnosed primary liver carcinoma underwent surgical resection in China between late 2015 and 2016. Of the five patients, three men and two women aged 30 to 69 years, four had hepatocellular carcinoma and one had combined HCC and intrahepatic cholangiocarcinoma. The five patients had tumors staged T1-T3 N0M0, with maximum diameters ranging from about 4.2 to 10 cm. Each sample produced about 3.5 to 8 million productive TCRbeta reads, and read depth showed no significant difference between tissue types. For each liver tumor, the study sampled five regions along with adjacent normal tissue and blood, and applied TCRbeta repertoire sequencing, expression microarrays and whole-exome sequencing. A total of 35 specimens from 5 patients underwent TCRbeta repertoire sequencing, comprising 25 tumor regions, 5 adjacent noncancerous liver tissues and 5 peripheral blood samples. High reproducibility was observed for the technical replicate repertoires, with mean shared-clone rates roughly 0.92 and correlation coefficients above 0.95. Results the study describes overall, beyond this receptor: The study included only four to six patients, and the authors note findings should be validated in a larger study. Repertoire overlap was found to be higher between tumor regions (mean approximately 35%) than between tumor-adjacent (around 17%) or tumor-blood (around 14%) pairs, consistent with antigen-driven expansion. Only the TCR beta chain was sequenced, which likely underestimates true repertoire diversity because unpaired alpha chains were not captured. Bulk unsorted samples precluded comparing CD4+ and CD8+ T cell repertoires. Compared with blood, tumors had a significantly larger share of the repertoire taken up by the top 250 clones (p = 0.039).

The CDR3 runs 12 residues from the cysteine to the phenylalanine. Only the CDR3 part of the read is kept: 36 bases, read in frame from the first base. The germline V gene yields MDHEN for CDR1 and SYDVKM for CDR2. In regard to this clonotype: What this receptor recognizes is not known. One junction end does not reproduce the germline sequence, and a read error may be involved.

Blood RNA was extracted from unsorted whole blood with TRIzol reagent; germline DNA came from the DNeasy Blood & Tissue kit. Patients had chronic HBV infection and were treatment-naive at sampling. Before surgery, 3 to 5 milliliters of peripheral blood were drawn into K2EDTA tubes. Starting from approximately 460 ng total RNA, TCRbeta-specific cDNA was produced by reverse transcription with a constant-region primer and ProtoScript II reverse transcriptase. The TCRbeta libraries were prepared through three rounds of nested multiplex PCR following a slightly modified ARM-PCR procedure. The first two PCR rounds used multiplex TRBV1-TRBV30 forward primers with a Cbeta reverse primer, each for 10 to 11 cycles. A final 25-cycle PCR with Deep VentR polymerase added sample barcodes and Illumina adapters. Before sequencing, amplicons of 200-500 bp were gel-purified using a QIAquick gel extraction kit. TCRbeta amplicons were sequenced on an Illumina HiSeq 2500 with 250-bp paired-end reads. Per the source publication's procedure: To recover full CDR3 sequences, reads were quality-trimmed using Trimmomatic v0.33 and paired reads were then merged using FLASH v1.2.11. V, D and J germline segments were assigned to the rearranged TCRbeta sequences by MiGEC v1.2.1b. Clonotype statistics and Shannon-Wiener diversity indices were computed with VDJtools v1.0.0. To cut down on sampling bias, every analysis after diversity analysis relied on just the 250 most abundant clonotypes from each sample. TCRdb reanalyzed the raw reads on its own, using fastp at Q25 for trimming and MiXCR for clone calling, and kept in-frame beta chains. Each CDR3 protein gets just one entry, which takes the most common genes and DNA from the rows behind it. The authors' filters were not applied to this entry. The sample table contains almost 200,000 distinct CDR3 sequences; only one count was recorded for roughly 61% of them. The ten largest clones take up roughly 6.4% of the sample.

Material for sequencing was peripheral blood. In this chain, TRBV28 is recombined with TRBJ2-7; the central 8 bases match TRBD2. This TCR was recovered from a woman aged 55-69 years with primary liver carcinoma and hepatitis B virus infection. The bases are TGTGCCAGCTCCCGGCTCGGGAGGGCCATGGACTTC. Its protein is CASSRLGRAMDF.